Listed here are 8 T cell receptor beta chains from one sample, sequenced in a study of T-cell memory formation after mild COVID-19. TCRdb analysed the 5' RACE reads with MiXCR anew, one entry per CDR3 protein. The sample yields roughly 240,000 distinct CDR3 sequences, around 16% seen once. Sequencing was performed on PBMCs or a T cell subset sorted from them (not recorded which). The receptor source for this set is a man aged 18 to 29 who had mild COVID-19 (a few samples of this study predate the infection). Cell type and time point are not known.

This clonotype was picked up many times. This chain connects TRBV9 to TRBJ2-2; the D is unclear. Germline V gives CDR1 SGDLS, CDR2 YYNGEE. The CDR3 contains 12 residues. V lost 4 bases, J lost 3 bases, and 4 bases lay in between. The CDR3 protein is CASSRYTGELFF. The CDR3 DNA reads as TGTGCCAGCAGCAGGTACACCGGGGAGCTGTTTTTT.

This clonotype came up a few times. This rearrangement joins TRBV6-2 or TRBV6-3 to TRBJ1-5; no firm D call. CDR3 length equals 16 residues. V was cut by 8 bases and J by 4 bases, with 21 bases left in between. Germline V gives CDR1 MNHEY, CDR2 SVGEGT. The CDR3 sequence: CASRSPRAGWNQPQHF. CDR3 DNA: TGTGCCAGCCGCTCCCCCAGAGCGGGGTGGAATCAGCCCCAGCATTTT.

In this sample, this clonotype turned up a few times. This sequence joins TRBV9 and TRBJ2-3; tentatively, D is TRBD1 or TRBD2 (5 bases each). This CDR3 has 15 residues. Trimming removed 0 bases from V and 6 bases from J, with 14 bases in between. Germline CDR1 reads SGDLS; CDR2 reads YYNGEE. The CDR3 protein is CASSVGGTGKDTQYF. In nucleotides, the CDR3 is TGTGCCAGCAGCGTAGGTGGGACGGGGAAGGATACGCAGTATTTT.

V is TRBV5-1 and J is TRBJ2-2; no clear D. V was clipped by 6 bases and J by 1 base, with 16 bases between them. CDR1 and CDR2 from the germline V gene are SGHRS and YFSETQ. This CDR3 has 16 residues. The DNA for the CDR3 is TGCGCCAGCAAGGGCAGTACCTTGATGAACACCGGGGAGCTGTTTTTT. It translates to CASKGSTLMNTGELFF.

The J gene is TRBJ2-6, the V gene TRBV7-3, with D unresolved. The CDR3 consists of 16 residues. Trimming cost V 5 bases and J 2 bases, with 13 bases left between them. Germline V gene lookup returns CDR1 SGHTA and CDR2 FQGTGA. CDR3 protein: CASSDKARPGANVLTF. DNA of the CDR3: TGTGCCAGCAGCGACAAAGCTAGGCCTGGGGCCAACGTCCTGACTTTC.

CDR3: CASSFEGLGDTQYF. In DNA, the CDR3 is TGCGCCAGCAGCTTCGAGGGGTTGGGAGATACGCAGTATTTT. V and J are TRBV5-1 and TRBJ2-3, with D perhaps matching TRBD1 or TRBD2 (5 bases each). V shed 2 bases and J shed 5 bases, with 12 bases lying between them. The CDR3 runs 14 residues. CDR1 is SGHRS, CDR2 YFSETQ, per germline. Full variable domain (remainder filled in from reference TRBV5-1 and TRBJ2-3): KAGVTQTPRYLIKTRGQQVTLSCSPISGHRSVSWYQQTPGQGLQFLFEYFSETQRNKGNFPGRFSGRQFSNSRSEMNVSTLELGDSALYLCASSFEGLGDTQYFGPGTRLTVL.

This clonotype was seen at least ten times. The J gene is TRBJ2-1, the V gene TRBV6-5; 12 bases line up with TRBD2. Germline CDR1 and CDR2: MNHEY and SVGAGI. Trimming cost V 2 bases and J 8 bases; bases outside gene matches: 4. This CDR3 is 15 amino acids long. CDR3 in amino acids: CASSYASGGAHEQFF. DNA of the CDR3: TGTGCCAGCAGTTACGCTAGCGGGGGGGCACATGAGCAGTTCTTC.

This clonotype was found a few times. J is TRBJ2-3 and V is TRBV12-3 or TRBV12-4; TRBD2 might be the D (7 bases). This CDR3 has 11 residues. The V end lost 8 bases, the J end lost 7 bases, and 10 bases lay between the germline ends. CDR3 DNA: TGTGCCAGCCGGGGGGCTTATACGCAGTATTTT. It yields the protein CASRGAYTQYF.